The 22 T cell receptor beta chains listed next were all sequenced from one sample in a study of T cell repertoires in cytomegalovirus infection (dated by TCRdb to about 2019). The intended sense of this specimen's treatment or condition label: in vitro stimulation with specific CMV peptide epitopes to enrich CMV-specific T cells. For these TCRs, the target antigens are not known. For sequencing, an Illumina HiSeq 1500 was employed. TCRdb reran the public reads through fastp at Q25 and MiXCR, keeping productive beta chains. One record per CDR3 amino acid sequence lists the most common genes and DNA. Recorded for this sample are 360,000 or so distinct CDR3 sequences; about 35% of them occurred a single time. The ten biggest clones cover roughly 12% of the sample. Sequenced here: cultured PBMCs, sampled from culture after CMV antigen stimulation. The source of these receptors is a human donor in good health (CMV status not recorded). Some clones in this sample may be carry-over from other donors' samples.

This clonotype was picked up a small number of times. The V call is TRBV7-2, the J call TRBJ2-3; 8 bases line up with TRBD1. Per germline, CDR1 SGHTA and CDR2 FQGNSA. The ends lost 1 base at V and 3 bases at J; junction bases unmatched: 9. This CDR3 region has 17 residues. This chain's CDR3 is CASSLVPGGFGTDTQYF. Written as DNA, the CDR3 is TGTGCCAGCAGCTTAGTCCCAGGGGGCTTTGGGACAGATACGCAGTATTTT.

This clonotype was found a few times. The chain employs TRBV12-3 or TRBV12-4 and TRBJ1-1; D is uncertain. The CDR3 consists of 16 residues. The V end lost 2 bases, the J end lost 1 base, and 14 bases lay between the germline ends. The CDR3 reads CASSLLIGGPNTEAFF. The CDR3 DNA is TGTGCCAGCAGTTTACTCATAGGCGGCCCGAACACTGAAGCTTTCTTT.

The DNA for the CDR3 is TGTGCCAGCAGCCAAGATCTCCCCGGGCAGGGAGTGGGGGAGCTGTTTTTT. This sequence encodes CASSQDLPGQGVGELFF. The gene calls are TRBV4-2 and TRBJ2-2; D is perhaps TRBD1 or TRBD2 (5 bases each). Trimming pared 0 bases from V and 8 bases from J, leaving 19 bases between. Germline V CDR1 and CDR2: LGHNA, YNFKEQ. The CDR3 loop spans 17 amino acids.

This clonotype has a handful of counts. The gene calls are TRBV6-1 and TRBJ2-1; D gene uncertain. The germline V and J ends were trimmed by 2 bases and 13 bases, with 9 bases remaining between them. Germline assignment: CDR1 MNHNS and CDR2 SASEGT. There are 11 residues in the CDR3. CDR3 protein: CASSEMQVQFF. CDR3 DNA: TGTGCCAGCAGTGAAATGCAAGTCCAGTTCTTC.

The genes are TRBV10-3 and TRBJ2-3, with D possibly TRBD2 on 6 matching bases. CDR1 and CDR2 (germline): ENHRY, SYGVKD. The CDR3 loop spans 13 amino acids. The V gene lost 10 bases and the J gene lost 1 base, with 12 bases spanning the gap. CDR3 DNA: TGTGCCAGCTTGGGGGGAGGCACAGATACGCAGTATTTT. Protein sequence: CASLGGGTDTQYF.

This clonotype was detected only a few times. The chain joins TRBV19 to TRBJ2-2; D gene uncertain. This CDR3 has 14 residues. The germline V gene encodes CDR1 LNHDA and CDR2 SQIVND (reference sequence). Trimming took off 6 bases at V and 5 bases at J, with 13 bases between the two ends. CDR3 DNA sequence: TGTGCCAGTAGCACCAGTCAGGCAACCGGGGAGCTGTTTTTT. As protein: CASSTSQATGELFF.

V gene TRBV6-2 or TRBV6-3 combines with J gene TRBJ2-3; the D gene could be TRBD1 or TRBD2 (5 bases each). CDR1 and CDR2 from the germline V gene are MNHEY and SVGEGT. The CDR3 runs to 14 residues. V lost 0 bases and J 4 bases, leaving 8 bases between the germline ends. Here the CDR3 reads CASSYSRGADTQYF. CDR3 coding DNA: TGTGCCAGCAGTTACTCCAGAGGGGCAGATACGCAGTATTTT.

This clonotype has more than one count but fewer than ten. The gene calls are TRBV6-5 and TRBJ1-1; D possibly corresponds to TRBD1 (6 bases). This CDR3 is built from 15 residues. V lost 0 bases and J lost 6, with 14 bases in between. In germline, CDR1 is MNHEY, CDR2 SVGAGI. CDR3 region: CASSYSMNRAAEAFF. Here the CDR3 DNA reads TGTGCCAGCAGTTACTCGATGAACAGGGCGGCTGAAGCTTTCTTT.

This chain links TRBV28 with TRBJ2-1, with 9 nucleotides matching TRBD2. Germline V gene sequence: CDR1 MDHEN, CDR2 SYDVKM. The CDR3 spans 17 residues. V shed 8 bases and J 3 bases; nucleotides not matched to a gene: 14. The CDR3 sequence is CASYGRASGMDYNEQFF. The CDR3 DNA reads TGTGCCAGCTATGGGCGGGCTAGCGGGATGGACTACAATGAGCAGTTCTTC.

DNA for the CDR3: TGCAGCGGCCGACTAGCTACGGGTGAGCAGTTCTTC. Translated, it gives CSGRLATGEQFF. V is TRBV29-1 and J is TRBJ2-1, with TRBD2 matching over 7 bases. Germline CDR1 SQVTM, CDR2 ANQGSEA. This CDR3 has 12 amino acids. The junction had 9 bases not matched to a gene; V was cut back by 7 bases and J by 9 bases.

The CDR3 region is CASSPLKASGSHEQFF. As DNA, the CDR3 is TGTGCCAGCAGCCCACTGAAGGCTAGCGGGAGCCATGAGCAGTTCTTC. This chain uses TRBV7-2 with TRBJ2-1; TRBD2 agrees at 10 bases. The V gene's germline CDR1 is SGHTA and CDR2 FQGNSA. V gave up 5 bases and J gave up 8 bases; unmatched junction bases: 12. CDR3 size: 16 residues.

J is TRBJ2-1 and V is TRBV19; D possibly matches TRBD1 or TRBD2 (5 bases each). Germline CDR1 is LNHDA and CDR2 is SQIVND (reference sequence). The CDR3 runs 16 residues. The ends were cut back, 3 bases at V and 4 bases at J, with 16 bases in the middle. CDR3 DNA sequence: TGTGCCAGTAGTATGGGTATCGGGACGAGATACAATGAGCAGTTCTTC. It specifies CASSMGIGTRYNEQFF.

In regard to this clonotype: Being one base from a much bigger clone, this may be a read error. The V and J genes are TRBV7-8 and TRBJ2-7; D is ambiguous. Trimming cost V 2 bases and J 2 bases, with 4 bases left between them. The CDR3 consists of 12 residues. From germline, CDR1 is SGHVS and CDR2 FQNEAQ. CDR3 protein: CASSLPAYEQYF. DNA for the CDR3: TGTGCCAGCAGCTTACCCGCCTACGAGCAGTACTTC.

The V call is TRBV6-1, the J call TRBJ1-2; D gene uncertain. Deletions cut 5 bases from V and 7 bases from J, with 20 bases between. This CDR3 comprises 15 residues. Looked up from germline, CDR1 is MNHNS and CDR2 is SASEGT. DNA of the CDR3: TGTGCCAGCAGTTCCCTAGGACGGGAGCAAGGTGGCTACACCTTC. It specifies CASSSLGREQGGYTF.

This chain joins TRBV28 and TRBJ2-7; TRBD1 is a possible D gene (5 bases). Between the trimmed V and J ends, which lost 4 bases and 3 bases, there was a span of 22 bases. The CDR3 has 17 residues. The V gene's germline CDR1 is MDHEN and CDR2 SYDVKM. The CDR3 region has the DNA TGTGCCAGCAGTTCTAGAAGTTGGGCAGGGAACCTCTACGAGCAGTACGTC. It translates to CASSSRSWAGNLYEQYV.

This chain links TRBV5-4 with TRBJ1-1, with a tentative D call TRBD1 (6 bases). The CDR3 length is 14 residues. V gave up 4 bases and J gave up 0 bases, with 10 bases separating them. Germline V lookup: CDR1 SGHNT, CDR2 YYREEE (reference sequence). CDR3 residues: CASSVRGMNTEAFF. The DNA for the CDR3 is TGTGCCAGCAGCGTCAGGGGAATGAACACTGAAGCTTTCTTT.

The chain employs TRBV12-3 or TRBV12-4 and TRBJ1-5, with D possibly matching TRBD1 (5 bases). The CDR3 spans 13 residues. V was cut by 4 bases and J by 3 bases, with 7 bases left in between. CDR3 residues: CASSSRDNQPQHF. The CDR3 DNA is TGTGCCAGCAGTTCCAGGGACAATCAGCCCCAGCATTTT.

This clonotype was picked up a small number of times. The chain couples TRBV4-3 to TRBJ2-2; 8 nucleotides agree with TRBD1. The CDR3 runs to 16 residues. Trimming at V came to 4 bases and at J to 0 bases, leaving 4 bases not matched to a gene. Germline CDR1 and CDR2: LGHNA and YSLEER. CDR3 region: CASSPGQGTNTGELFF. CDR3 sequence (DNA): TGCGCCAGCAGCCCAGGACAGGGTACGAACACCGGGGAGCTGTTTTTT.

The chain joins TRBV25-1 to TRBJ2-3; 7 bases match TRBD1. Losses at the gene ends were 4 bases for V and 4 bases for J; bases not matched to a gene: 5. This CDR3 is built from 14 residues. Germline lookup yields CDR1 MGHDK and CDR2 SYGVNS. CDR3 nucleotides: TGTGCCAGCAGTGGTCGACAGGGCGCAGATACGCAGTATTTT. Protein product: CASSGRQGADTQYF.

The CDR3 nucleotides are TGTGCCAGCTCACCACCCTCGCAAGCGGGAGGAGAGACCCAGTACTTC. Protein product: CASSPPSQAGGETQYF. This chain links TRBV18 with TRBJ2-5; TRBD2 agrees at 9 bases. The CDR3 spans 16 residues. Germline lookup yields CDR1 KGHSH and CDR2 LQKENI. Germline trimming cut 0 bases from V and 4 bases from J; bases unmatched to any gene: 6.

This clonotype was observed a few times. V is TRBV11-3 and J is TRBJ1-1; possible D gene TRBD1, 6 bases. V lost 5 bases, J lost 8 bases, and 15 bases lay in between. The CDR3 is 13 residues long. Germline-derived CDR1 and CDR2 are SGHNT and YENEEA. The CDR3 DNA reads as TGTGCCAGCAGCCCGGTGGGACAACTGGAAGCTTTCTTT. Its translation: CASSPVGQLEAFF.

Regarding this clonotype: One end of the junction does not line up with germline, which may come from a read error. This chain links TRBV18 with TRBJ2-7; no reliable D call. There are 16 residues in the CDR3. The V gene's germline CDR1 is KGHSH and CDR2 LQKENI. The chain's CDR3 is CASSPNHVSISHEQYF. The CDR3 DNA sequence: TGTGCCAGCTCACCTAACCACGTCAGTATCTCCCACGAGCAGTACTTC.